This TCR beta chain was sequenced in a study of cytotoxic CD8 clonotypes in ibrutinib-treated CLL. Looking at the study overall: IGHV unmutated about 17; relapsed/refractory about a dozen; treatment-naive over 14.

The CDR3 totals 15 residues. Trimming left V 6 bases short and J 0 bases short, with 13 bases between. Germline V gene data show CDR1 as SGHTS and CDR2 as YDEGEE. Libraries were prepared by immunoSEQ multiplex PCR; TCRdb keeps only in-frame clonotypes and omits some of them. The sample has 200,000 or so clones; approximately 70% are singletons. This clone was counted a few times. Antigen: not known. Whole-study results and caveats: Public clonotypes were uncommon and contracted or stayed stable on treatment.

The chain employs TRBV5-8 and TRBJ2-1; D is perhaps TRBD1 (5 bases). This sequence originates from a human donor with chronic lymphocytic leukemia. Specimen: PBMCs, collected after 12 months of ibrutinib treatment. The DNA for the CDR3 is TGTGCCAGCAACCAAGGGGCTCGCTCCTACAATGAGCAGTTCTTC. Its translation: CASNQGARSYNEQFF. The variable domain in full, completed from reference TRBV5-8 and TRBJ2-1, reads EAGVTQSPTHLIKTRGQQATLRCSPISGHTSVYWYQQALGLGLQFLLWYDEGEERNRGNFPPRFSGRQFPNYSSELNVNALELEDSALYLCASNQGARSYNEQFFGPGTRLTVL.